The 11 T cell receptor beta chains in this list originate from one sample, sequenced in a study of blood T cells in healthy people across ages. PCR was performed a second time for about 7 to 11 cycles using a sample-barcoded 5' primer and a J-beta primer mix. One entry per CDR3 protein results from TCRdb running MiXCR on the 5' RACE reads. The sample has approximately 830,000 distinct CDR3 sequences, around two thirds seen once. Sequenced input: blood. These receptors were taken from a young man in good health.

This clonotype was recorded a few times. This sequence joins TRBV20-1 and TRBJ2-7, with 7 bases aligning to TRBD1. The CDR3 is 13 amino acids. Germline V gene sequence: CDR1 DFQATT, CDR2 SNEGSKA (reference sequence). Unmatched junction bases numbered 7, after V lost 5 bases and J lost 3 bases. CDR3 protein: CSAEPGQSYEQYF. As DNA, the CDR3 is TGCAGTGCTGAACCGGGACAGAGCTACGAGCAGTACTTC.

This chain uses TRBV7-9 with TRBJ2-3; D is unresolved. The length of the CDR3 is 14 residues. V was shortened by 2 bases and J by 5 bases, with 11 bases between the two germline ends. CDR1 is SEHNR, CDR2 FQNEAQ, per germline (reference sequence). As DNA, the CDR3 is TGTGCCAGCAGCTTATTTGCGAGAAAAGATACGCAGTATTTT. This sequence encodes CASSLFARKDTQYF. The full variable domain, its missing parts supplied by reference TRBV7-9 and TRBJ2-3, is DTGVSQNPRHKITKRGQNVTFRCDPISEHNRLYWYRQTLGQGPEFLTYFQNEAQLEKSRLLSDRFSAERPKGSFSTLEIQRTEQGDSAMYLCASSLFARKDTQYFGPGTRLTVL.

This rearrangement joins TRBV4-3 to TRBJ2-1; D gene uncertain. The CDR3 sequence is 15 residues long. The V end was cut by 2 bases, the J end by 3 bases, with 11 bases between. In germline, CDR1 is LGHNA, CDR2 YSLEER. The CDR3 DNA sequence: TGCGCCAGCAGCCAACGGGCAGCAATCTACAATGAGCAGTTCTTC. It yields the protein CASSQRAAIYNEQFF.

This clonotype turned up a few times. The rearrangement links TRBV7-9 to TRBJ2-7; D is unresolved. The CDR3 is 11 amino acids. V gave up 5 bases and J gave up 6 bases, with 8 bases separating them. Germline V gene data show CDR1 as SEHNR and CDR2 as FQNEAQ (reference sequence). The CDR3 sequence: CASSIWGEQYF. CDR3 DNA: TGTGCCAGCAGCATCTGGGGCGAGCAGTACTTC.

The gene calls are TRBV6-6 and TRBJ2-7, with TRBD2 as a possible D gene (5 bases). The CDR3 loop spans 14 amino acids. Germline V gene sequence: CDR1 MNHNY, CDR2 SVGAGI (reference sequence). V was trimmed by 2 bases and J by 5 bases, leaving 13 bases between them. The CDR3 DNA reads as TGTGCCAGCAGTTACGGTAACGGGAATCACGAGCAGTACTTC. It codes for CASSYGNGNHEQYF.

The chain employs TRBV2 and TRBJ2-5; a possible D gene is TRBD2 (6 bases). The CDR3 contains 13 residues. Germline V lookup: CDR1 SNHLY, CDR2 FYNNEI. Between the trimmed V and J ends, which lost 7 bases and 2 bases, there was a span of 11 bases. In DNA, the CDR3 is TGTGCCAGCACCGGGGGAAATCAAGAGACCCAGTACTTC. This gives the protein CASTGGNQETQYF.

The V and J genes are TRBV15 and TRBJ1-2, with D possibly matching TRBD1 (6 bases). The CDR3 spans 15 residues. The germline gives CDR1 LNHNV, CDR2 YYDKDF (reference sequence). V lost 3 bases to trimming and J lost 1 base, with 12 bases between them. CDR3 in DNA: TGTGCCACCAGCAGGCGGACAGAAGTTAACTATGGCTACACCTTC. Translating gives CATSRRTEVNYGYTF.

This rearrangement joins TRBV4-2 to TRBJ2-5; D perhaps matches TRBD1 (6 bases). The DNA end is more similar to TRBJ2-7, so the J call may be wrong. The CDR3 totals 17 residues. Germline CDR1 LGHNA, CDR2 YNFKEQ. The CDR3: CASSQEMGAGRFTEQYF. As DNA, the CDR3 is TGTGCCAGCAGCCAAGAAATGGGGGCAGGGAGATTCACCGAGCAGTACTTC.

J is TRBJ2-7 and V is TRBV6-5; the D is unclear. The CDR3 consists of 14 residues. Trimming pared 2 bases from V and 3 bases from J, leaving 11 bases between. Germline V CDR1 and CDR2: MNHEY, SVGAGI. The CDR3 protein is CASSYHPENYEQYF. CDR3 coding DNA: TGTGCCAGCAGTTACCATCCGGAGAACTACGAGCAGTACTTC.

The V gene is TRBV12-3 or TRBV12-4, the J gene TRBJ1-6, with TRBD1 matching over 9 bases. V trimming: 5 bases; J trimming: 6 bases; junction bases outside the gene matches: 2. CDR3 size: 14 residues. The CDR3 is CASSRQGGNSPLHF. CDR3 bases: TGTGCCAGCAGTCGACAGGGGGGTAATTCACCCCTCCACTTT.

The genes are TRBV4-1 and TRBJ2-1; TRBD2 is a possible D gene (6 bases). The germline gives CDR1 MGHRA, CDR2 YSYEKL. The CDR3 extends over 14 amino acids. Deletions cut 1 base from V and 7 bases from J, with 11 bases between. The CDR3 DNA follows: TGCGCCAGCAGCCAAGCTAGCGTTTCGAATGAGCAGTTCTTC. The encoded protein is CASSQASVSNEQFF.